The rows below give T cell receptor beta chains drawn from one sample of a study of T-cell memory formation after mild COVID-19. MiXCR, applied by TCRdb to the 5' RACE reads, yields one record per CDR3 protein. Here the sample spans 85,000 to 130,000 distinct CDR3 sequences, over 15% being singletons. The material sequenced was PBMCs or a T cell subset sorted from them (not recorded which). The source of these receptors is an adult woman who had mild COVID-19 (a few samples of this study predate the infection). Cell type and time point are not known. The CDR3 runs from the conserved cysteine through the conserved F or W. The order of the fields is J gene, V gene, D gene, clone size, CDR3 protein, CDR3 DNA. A D gene is named only where the DNA matches it firmly. Only some rows state a clone size, as once, few, many or a class for expanded clones.

>TRBJ2-3|TRBV4-2|NA|many
CASSQEEGTDTQYF
TGTGCCAGCAGCCAAGAAGAAGGCACAGATACGCAGTATTTT
>TRBJ2-3|TRBV5-1|TRBD2|few
CASSLVQRETPDTQYF
TGCGCCAGCAGCTTGGTACAGCGGGAGACTCCAGATACGCAGTATTTT
>TRBJ1-2|TRBV14|TRBD1|NA
CASSQRDRGPSGYGYTF
TGTGCCAGCAGCCAACGGGACAGGGGCCCGTCGGGCTATGGCTACACCTTC
>TRBJ2-3|TRBV4-2|NA|few
CASSQAADTQYF
TGTGCCAGCAGCCAAGCTGCAGATACGCAGTATTTT
>TRBJ2-1|TRBV24-1|TRBD2|NA
CATSDFPRGGPDEQFF
TGTGCCACCAGTGATTTCCCCCGGGGGGGCCCCGATGAGCAGTTCTTC
>TRBJ2-5|TRBV20-1|NA|NA
CSARVDSMYQETQYF
TGCAGTGCTAGAGTGGACAGCATGTACCAAGAGACCCAGTACTTC
>TRBJ2-1|TRBV19|TRBD2|NA
CASSTGTSVGDEQFF
TGTGCCAGTAGTACTGGGACTAGCGTTGGGGATGAGCAGTTCTTC
>TRBJ2-1|TRBV12-3/TRBV12-4|TRBD2|NA
CASRGGTSGQFF
TGTGCCAGCCGGGGGGGTACTAGTGGGCAGTTCTTC
>TRBJ1-1|TRBV27|TRBD1|NA
CASSPGTGYWGTEAFF
TGTGCCAGCAGCCCCGGGACAGGATACTGGGGCACTGAAGCTTTCTTT
>TRBJ1-5|TRBV5-1|NA|few
CASSSPSTGSNQPQHF
TGCGCCAGCAGCTCCCCTTCGACAGGTAGCAATCAGCCCCAGCATTTT
>TRBJ1-1|TRBV11-2|NA|few
CASSLLPGGTEAFF
TGTGCCAGCAGCTTATTGCCGGGGGGAACTGAAGCTTTCTTT
>TRBJ2-1|TRBV7-9|NA|few
CASSLFREQVF
TGTGCCAGCAGCTTATTCAGGGAGCAGGTCTTC
>TRBJ2-7|TRBV4-2|TRBD2|NA
CASRESRTSAAFEQYF
TGTGCCAGCAGGGAATCTCGGACTAGCGCCGCCTTCGAGCAGTACTTC
>TRBJ2-3|TRBV5-1|NA|NA
CASSLEDSRSTDTQYF
TGCGCCAGCAGCTTGGAGGACAGCCGTAGCACAGATACGCAGTATTTT
>TRBJ2-3|TRBV9|TRBD1|few
CASSGPGQGTHTQYF
TGTGCCAGCAGCGGGCCGGGACAGGGTACGCATACGCAGTATTTT
>TRBJ1-1|TRBV5-1|NA|few
CASRITGHATEAFF
TGCGCCAGCAGGATCACCGGACATGCCACTGAAGCTTTCTTT
>TRBJ2-1|TRBV10-3|NA|NA
CAISERDNEQFF
TGTGCCATCAGTGAGCGGGACAATGAGCAGTTCTTC
>TRBJ2-3|TRBV7-2|NA|few
CASSLIRTDTQYF
TGTGCCAGCAGCTTAATCCGCACAGATACGCAGTATTTT
>TRBJ1-2|TRBV7-9|TRBD1|NA
CASSPGTESGYTF
TGTGCCAGCAGCCCCGGGACAGAAAGTGGCTACACCTTC
>TRBJ2-5|TRBV20-1|TRBD1|few
CSARDWLGDRRETQYF
TGCAGTGCTAGAGATTGGTTAGGGGACAGGCGGGAGACCCAGTACTTC
>TRBJ1-5|TRBV3-1|NA|few
CASSESNQPQHF
TGTGCCAGCAGCGAAAGCAATCAGCCCCAGCATTTT
>TRBJ2-7|TRBV4-3|TRBD2|NA
CASSQEWEVGGPYEQYF
TGCGCCAGCAGCCAAGAGTGGGAGGTGGGAGGGCCCTACGAGCAGTACTTC
>TRBJ2-1|TRBV5-1|NA|NA
CASSLGHLGSYNEQFF
TGCGCCAGCAGCTTGGGGCACCTGGGCTCCTACAATGAGCAGTTCTTC
>TRBJ2-1|TRBV9|TRBD2|few
CASSVASGGGNEQFF
TGTGCCAGCAGCGTAGCTAGCGGGGGGGGAAATGAGCAGTTCTTC
>TRBJ2-5|TRBV6-5|NA|few
CASRPGLYLSKETQYF
TGTGCCAGCAGGCCGGGACTCTACCTCTCCAAAGAGACCCAGTACTTC
>TRBJ2-5|TRBV20-1|NA|few
CSALEGETQYF
TGCAGTGCGCTGGAGGGGGAGACCCAGTACTTC
>TRBJ2-1|TRBV5-1|NA|medium-sized
CASSLGGFDEQFF
TGCGCCAGCAGCTTGGGGGGGTTCGATGAGCAGTTCTTC
>TRBJ2-7|TRBV24-1|NA|few
CATSDSVAEYF
TGTGCCACCAGTGATTCTGTAGCCGAGTACTTC
>TRBJ1-1|TRBV5-1|NA|NA
CASSSYTRNTEAFF
TGCGCCAGCAGCTCCTATACACGGAACACTGAAGCTTTCTTT
>TRBJ2-7|TRBV7-9|NA|NA
CASTQGSPYEQYF
TGTGCCAGCACCCAGGGGTCCCCCTACGAGCAGTACTTC
>TRBJ2-1|TRBV2|TRBD2|once
CASSVIGGASEQFF
TGTGCCAGCAGTGTGATCGGGGGGGCCTCTGAGCAGTTCTTC
>TRBJ1-3|TRBV12-3/TRBV12-4|NA|NA
CASSAPWREGSGNTIYF
TGTGCCAGCAGCGCTCCTTGGAGGGAAGGCTCTGGAAACACCATATATTTT
>TRBJ2-7|TRBV18|NA|NA
CASSPPSDSYEQYF
TGTGCCAGCTCACCACCGTCAGACTCCTACGAGCAGTACTTC
>TRBJ1-2|TRBV6-5|NA|NA
CASSSDSDNPNYGYTF
TGTGCCAGCAGTTCGGACAGCGACAATCCTAACTATGGCTACACCTTC
>TRBJ1-1|TRBV11-2|NA|NA
CASSSPMESMNTEAFF
TGTGCCAGCAGCTCTCCCATGGAGTCCATGAACACTGAAGCTTTCTTT
>TRBJ2-3|TRBV7-6|TRBD2|NA
CASSLGILAGATDTQYF
TGTGCCAGCAGCTTAGGAATCCTAGCGGGGGCCACAGATACGCAGTATTTT
>TRBJ2-1|TRBV7-6|TRBD2|few
CASSYQESGRSESSYNEQFF
TGTGCCAGCAGCTACCAGGAAAGCGGGAGGTCGGAGAGCTCCTACAATGAGCAGTTCTTC
>TRBJ2-2|TRBV20-1|NA|few
CSARFRGVTGELFF
TGCAGTGCTAGGTTCAGGGGAGTCACCGGGGAGCTGTTTTTT
>TRBJ2-1|TRBV7-2|NA|NA
CASSLADSLEQFF
TGTGCCAGCAGCTTAGCCGACAGCCTTGAGCAGTTCTTC
>TRBJ2-1|TRBV7-6|TRBD1|NA
CASSLFGTGPYNEQFF
TGTGCCAGCAGCTTATTTGGGACAGGTCCCTACAATGAGCAGTTCTTC
>TRBJ2-1|TRBV5-1|TRBD2|NA
CASSLAIGVAGAYNEQFF
TGCGCCAGCAGCTTGGCCATCGGGGTAGCGGGAGCCTACAATGAGCAGTTCTTC
>TRBJ2-1|TRBV7-8|TRBD1|few
CASSLASQGTLWEFF
TGTGCCAGCAGCTTAGCTTCACAGGGGACCCTATGGGAGTTCTTC
>TRBJ2-3|TRBV2|TRBD2|NA
CASRGLAGSSTDTQYF
TGTGCCAGCAGAGGATTAGCGGGGTCTAGCACAGATACGCAGTATTTT
>TRBJ2-1|TRBV29-1|NA|few
CSVELGYNEQFF
TGCAGCGTTGAACTGGGCTACAATGAGCAGTTCTTC
>TRBJ2-5|TRBV6-5|NA|NA
CASSYRGAGQETQYF
TGTGCCAGCAGTTACAGGGGGGCGGGCCAAGAGACCCAGTACTTC
>TRBJ2-7|TRBV2|NA|NA
CASSPTLDSYEQYF
TGTGCCAGCAGTCCAACCTTAGATTCCTACGAGCAGTACTTC
>TRBJ1-1|TRBV7-9|TRBD1|few
CASSIGTGNTEAFF
TGTGCCAGCAGCATCGGGACAGGGAACACTGAAGCTTTCTTT
>TRBJ1-1|TRBV12-3/TRBV12-4|NA|few
CASSLWSDTEAFF
TGTGCCAGCAGTTTATGGAGTGACACTGAAGCTTTCTTT
>TRBJ2-1|TRBV2|TRBD1|NA
CASSERQGQALKQFF
TGTGCCAGCAGTGAACGACAGGGTCAAGCTTTGAAACAGTTCTTC
>TRBJ2-1|TRBV4-3|TRBD1|many
CASSPGTGFNEQFF
TGCGCCAGCAGTCCCGGGACAGGGTTCAATGAGCAGTTCTTC